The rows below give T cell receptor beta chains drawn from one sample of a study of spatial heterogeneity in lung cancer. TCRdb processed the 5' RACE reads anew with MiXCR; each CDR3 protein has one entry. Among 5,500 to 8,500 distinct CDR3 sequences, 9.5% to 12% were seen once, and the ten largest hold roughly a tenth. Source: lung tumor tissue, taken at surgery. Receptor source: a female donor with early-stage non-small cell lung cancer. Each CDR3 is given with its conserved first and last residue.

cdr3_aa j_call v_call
CASSLVLEGEKLFF TRBJ1-4 TRBV7-9
CASSPFGGGSVTDTQYF TRBJ2-3 TRBV27
CASSPPRGVGTEAFF TRBJ1-1 TRBV18
CASMQYGGYTF TRBJ1-2 TRBV28
CASSLGAAGFHTEAFF TRBJ1-1 TRBV11-3
CASSYGMKYNSPLHF TRBJ1-6 TRBV6-2/TRBV6-3
CASSSWTGGGNSPLHF TRBJ1-6 TRBV11-1
CASSLGTTEQFF TRBJ2-1 TRBV5-6
CASRRTGNEKLFF TRBJ1-4 TRBV12-3/TRBV12-4
CASSLAPLTIDNEQFF TRBJ2-1 TRBV5-6
CASSHTYEQYF TRBJ2-7 TRBV3-1
CASSSVAGVGTDTQYF TRBJ2-3 TRBV7-2
CASSPGQGSLYGYTF TRBJ1-2 TRBV28
CAISEGTGGTEAFF TRBJ1-1 TRBV10-3
CASSQPGGKNSPLHF TRBJ1-6 TRBV4-3
CASSLDRGRLVEAFF TRBJ1-1 TRBV7-9
CSARGGNGPYEQYF TRBJ2-7 TRBV20-1
CASSVGRNTEAFF TRBJ1-1 TRBV9
CASSLGVRAQETQYF TRBJ2-5 TRBV5-6
CASKTSGVNTGELFF TRBJ2-2 TRBV3-1
CASSYSKDRATEVFF TRBJ1-1 TRBV6-5
CSVGLAGGPDTQYF TRBJ2-3 TRBV29-1
CASSAAGGLYGYTF TRBJ1-2 TRBV28
CASSQLVRAGANTGELFF TRBJ2-2 TRBV19
CASSQGETQYF TRBJ2-5 TRBV10-2
CASSFWAGGPNTEAFF TRBJ1-1 TRBV5-6
CASLGQGAMGYTF TRBJ1-2 TRBV28
CASSPAGRDEEKLFF TRBJ1-4 TRBV6-5
CASSIRERAFF TRBJ1-1 TRBV6-5
CASSSQGVRNTIYF TRBJ1-3 TRBV28
CASSSNRNSPLHF TRBJ1-6 TRBV7-2
CSVVGGTSGGTDTQYF TRBJ2-3 TRBV29-1
CASSDHNEQFF TRBJ2-1 TRBV9
CATSDLVNRRMDHQETQYF TRBJ2-5 TRBV24-1
CASSQAFRREETQYF TRBJ2-5 TRBV4-1
CASTPFGRRATGETQYF TRBJ2-5 TRBV28
CASSEWGVGGNEQFF TRBJ2-1 TRBV6-1
CSVTGTETQYF TRBJ2-5 TRBV29-1
CSAFSGTQYF TRBJ2-5 TRBV20-1
CASKGGQNQPQHF TRBJ1-5 TRBV2
CASSLAVNHNEQFF TRBJ2-1 TRBV7-9
CASSPGTVQETQYF TRBJ2-5 TRBV18
CASSLVVTSEQYF TRBJ2-7 TRBV5-1
CASSLGVRAGANVLTF TRBJ2-6 TRBV7-2
CASSLDGGASDTQYF TRBJ2-3 TRBV7-2
CASSPGGEQFF TRBJ2-1 TRBV9
CASRPQGPNRGEQYF TRBJ2-7 TRBV6-1
CATSGQPYGYTF TRBJ1-2 TRBV24-1
CASSYGQSSYEQYF TRBJ2-7 TRBV11-3
CADGTGRNTEAFF TRBJ1-1 TRBV5-1
CASSSASDSPLHF TRBJ1-6 TRBV6-6
CASSPFGEKGYGYTF TRBJ1-2 TRBV18
CASSQGNGYTF TRBJ1-2 TRBV28